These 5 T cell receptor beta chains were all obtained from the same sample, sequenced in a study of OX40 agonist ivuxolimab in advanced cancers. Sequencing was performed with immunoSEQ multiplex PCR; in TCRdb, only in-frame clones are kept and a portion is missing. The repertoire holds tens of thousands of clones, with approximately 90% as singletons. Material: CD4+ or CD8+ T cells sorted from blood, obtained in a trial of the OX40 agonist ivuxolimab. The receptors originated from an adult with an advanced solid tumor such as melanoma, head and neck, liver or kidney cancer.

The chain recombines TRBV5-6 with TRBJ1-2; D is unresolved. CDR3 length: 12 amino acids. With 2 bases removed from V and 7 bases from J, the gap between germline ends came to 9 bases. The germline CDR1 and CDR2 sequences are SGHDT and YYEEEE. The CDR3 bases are TGTGCCAGCAGCTTAGTAACTCGTGGCTACACCTTC. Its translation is CASSLVTRGYTF. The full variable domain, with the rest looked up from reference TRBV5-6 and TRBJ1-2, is DAGVTQSPTHLIKTRGQQVTLRCSPKSGHDTVSWYQQALGQGPQFIFQYYEEEERQRGNFPDRFSGHQFPNYSSELNVNALLLGDSALYLCASSLVTRGYTFGSGTRLTVV.

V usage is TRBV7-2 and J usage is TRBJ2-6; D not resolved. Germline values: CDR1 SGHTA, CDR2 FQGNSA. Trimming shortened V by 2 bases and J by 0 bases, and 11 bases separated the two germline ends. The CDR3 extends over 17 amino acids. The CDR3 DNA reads TGTGCCAGCAGCTTAAGTCAACTACTCTCTGGGGCCAACGTCCTGACTTTC. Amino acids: CASSLSQLLSGANVLTF.

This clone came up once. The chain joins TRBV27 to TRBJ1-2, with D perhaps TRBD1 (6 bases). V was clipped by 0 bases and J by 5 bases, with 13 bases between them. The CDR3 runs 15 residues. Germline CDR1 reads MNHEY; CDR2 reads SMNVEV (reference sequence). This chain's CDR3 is CASSLSGGLSYGYTF. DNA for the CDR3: TGTGCCAGCAGTTTATCGGGGGGGCTGTCTTATGGCTACACCTTC.

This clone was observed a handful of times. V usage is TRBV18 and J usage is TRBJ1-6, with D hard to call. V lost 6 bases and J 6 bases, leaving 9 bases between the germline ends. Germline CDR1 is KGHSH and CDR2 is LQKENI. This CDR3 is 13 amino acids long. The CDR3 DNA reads TGTGCCAGCTCCCCCACGAGTAATTCACCCCTCCACTTT. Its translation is CASSPTSNSPLHF.

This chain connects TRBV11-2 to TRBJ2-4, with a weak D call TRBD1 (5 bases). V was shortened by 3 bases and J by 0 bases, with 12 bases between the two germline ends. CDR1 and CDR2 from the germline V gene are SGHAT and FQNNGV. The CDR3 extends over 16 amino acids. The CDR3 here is CASSLTDNIAKNIQYF. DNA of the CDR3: TGTGCCAGCAGCTTGACAGATAATATAGCCAAAAACATTCAGTACTTC.